This TCR beta chain was profiled in a study of CD8 T cells in Susac syndrome. The V gene's germline CDR1 is SGHVS and CDR2 FQNEAQ. V dropped 2 bases and J dropped 2 bases, with 16 bases sitting between them. The CDR3 sequence is 17 residues long. RNA totalling roughly 0.45 to 1 ug underwent reverse transcription with random hexamers. TCRdb independently ran MiXCR on the immunoSEQ multiplex PCR reads; one entry per CDR3 protein. The data hold 250,000 to 300,000 distinct CDR3 sequences, with roughly 84% observed a single time. The rearrangement links TRBV7-8 to TRBJ1-5; D is possibly TRBD1 (6 bases). The clonotype comes from a human donor with multiple sclerosis. The specimen sequenced was CD8+ T cells from PBMCs. This CDR3 reads CASSLLLIGGGNQPQHF. In nucleotides, the CDR3 is TGTGCCAGCAGCTTATTACTGATAGGGGGTGGCAATCAGCCCCAGCATTTT.